This record covers a single TCR beta chain. Its matching antigen is unknown. An end of the junction differs from the germline gene, which may be a read error. The table came from immunoSEQ multiplex PCR; TCRdb's copy has only in-frame clones and leaves some out. The sample includes about 58,000 clones, approximately 91% of them seen just once. The data derive from a study of OX40 agonist ivuxolimab in advanced cancers. Regarding the study as a whole: The 0.1-3.0 mg/kg partial responders had among the lowest clonal expansion. A proportion of nonresponders additionally exhibited low normalized T-cell clonal expansion.

This CDR3 contains 12 residues. The germline V gene has CDR1 SGDLS and CDR2 YYNGEE. This chain connects TRBV9 to TRBJ1-2; the D gene is possibly TRBD1 (6 bases). The material sequenced was CD4+ or CD8+ T cells sorted from blood, taken in a trial of the OX40 agonist ivuxolimab. The TCR was taken from an adult with an advanced solid tumor such as melanoma, head and neck, liver or kidney cancer. CDR3 sequence reads: CASSVDAGTSVF. The CDR3, as DNA: TGTGCCAGCAGCGTAGACGCCGGGACATCGGTCTTC.